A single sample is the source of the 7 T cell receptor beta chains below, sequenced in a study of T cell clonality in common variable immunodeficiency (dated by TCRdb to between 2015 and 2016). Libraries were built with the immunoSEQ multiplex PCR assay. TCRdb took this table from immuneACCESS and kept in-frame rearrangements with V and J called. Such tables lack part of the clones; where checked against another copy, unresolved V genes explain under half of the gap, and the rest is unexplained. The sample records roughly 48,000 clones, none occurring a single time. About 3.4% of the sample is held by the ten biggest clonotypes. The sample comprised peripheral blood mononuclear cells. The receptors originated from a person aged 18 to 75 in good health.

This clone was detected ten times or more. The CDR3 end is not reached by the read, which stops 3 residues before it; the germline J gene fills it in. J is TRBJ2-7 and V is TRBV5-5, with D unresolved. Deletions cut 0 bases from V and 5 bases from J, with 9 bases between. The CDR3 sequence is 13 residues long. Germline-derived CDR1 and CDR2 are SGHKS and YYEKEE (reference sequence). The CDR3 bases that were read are TGTGCCAGCAGCTTGGCGAGGCAAAACGAG. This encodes CASSLARQNE. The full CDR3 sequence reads CASSLARQNEQYF.

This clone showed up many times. The sequenced part of the CDR3 DNA is TGTGCCAGCAGCTTTGAACAGGGTACAGATACG. Its protein product is CASSFEQGTDT. The whole CDR3 protein is CASSFEQGTDTQYF. The chain carries TRBV7-2 and TRBJ2-3; weak D call: TRBD1 (6 bases). Read coverage stops 3 residues before the CDR3 terminus; the germline J gene supplies the remainder. This CDR3 contains 14 residues. V lost 3 bases to trimming and J lost 3 bases, with 10 bases between them. Germline lookup yields CDR1 SGHTA and CDR2 FQGNSA.

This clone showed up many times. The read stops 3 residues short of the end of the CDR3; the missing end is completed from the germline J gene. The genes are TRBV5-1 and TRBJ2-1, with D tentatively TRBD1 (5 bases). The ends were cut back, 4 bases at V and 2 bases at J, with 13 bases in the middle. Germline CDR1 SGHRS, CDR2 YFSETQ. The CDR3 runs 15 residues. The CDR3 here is CASSHTPDTYNEQFF. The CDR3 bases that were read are TGCGCCAGCAGCCACACTCCGGACACCTACAATGAG.

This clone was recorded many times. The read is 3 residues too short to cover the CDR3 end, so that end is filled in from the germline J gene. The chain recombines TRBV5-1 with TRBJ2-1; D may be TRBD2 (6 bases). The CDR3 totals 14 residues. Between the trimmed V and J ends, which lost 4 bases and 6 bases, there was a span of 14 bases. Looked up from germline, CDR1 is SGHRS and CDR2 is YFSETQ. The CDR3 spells CASSVGGPTNEQFF. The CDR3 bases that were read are TGCGCCAGCAGCGTCGGAGGGCCCACCAATGAG. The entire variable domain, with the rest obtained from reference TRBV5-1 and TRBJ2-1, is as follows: KAGVTQTPRYLIKTRGQQVTLSCSPISGHRSVSWYQQTPGQGLQFLFEYFSETQRNKGNFPGRFSGRQFSNSRSEMNVSTLELGDSALYLCASSVGGPTNEQFFGPGTRLTVL.

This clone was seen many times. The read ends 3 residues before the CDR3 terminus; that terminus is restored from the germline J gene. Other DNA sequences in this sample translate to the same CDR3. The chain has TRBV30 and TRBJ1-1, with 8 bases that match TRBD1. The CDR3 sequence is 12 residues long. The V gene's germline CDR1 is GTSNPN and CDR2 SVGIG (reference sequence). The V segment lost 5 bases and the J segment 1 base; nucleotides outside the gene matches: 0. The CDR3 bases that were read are TGTGCCTGGGACAGGGGGAACACTGAA. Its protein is CAWDRGNTE. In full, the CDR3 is CAWDRGNTEAFF.

The CDR3 loop is CASSLIRDRGLPNTEAFF. The sequenced part of the CDR3 DNA is TGTGCCAGCTCACTGATAAGGGACAGGGGGTTGCCGAACACTGAA. This sequence joins TRBV18 and TRBJ1-1; 11 positions agree with TRBD1. The CDR3 end falls 3 residues outside the read, so it is completed with the germline J gene. This CDR3 contains 18 residues. V lost 4 bases, J lost 1 base, and 11 bases stayed unmatched. In germline, CDR1 is KGHSH, CDR2 LQKENI.

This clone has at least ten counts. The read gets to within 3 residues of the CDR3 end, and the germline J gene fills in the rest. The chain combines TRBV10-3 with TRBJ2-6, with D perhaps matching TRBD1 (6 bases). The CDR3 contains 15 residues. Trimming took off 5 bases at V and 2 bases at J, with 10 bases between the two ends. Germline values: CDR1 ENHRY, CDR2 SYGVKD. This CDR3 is CAISYGGTGANVLTF. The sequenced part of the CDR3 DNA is TGTGCCATCAGTTATGGGGGCACTGGGGCCAACGTC.